This T cell receptor (beta chain) was found in a study of blood T cell repertoires in COVID-19 (dated by TCRdb to the early 2020s). General notes on the study: Collaborator samples came from the United States, Italy and Spain and covered acute and convalescent phases of COVID-19. The material from the prospective study consisted of cDNA or gDNA derived from T cells, B-cell-depleted T cells, or PBMCs. The dataset comprised deeply sampled blood TCRbeta repertoires from subjects exposed to, actively infected with, or recovered from COVID-19. The repertoires were released in a freely available public database meant as a resource for research on the immune response to SARS-CoV-2. Samples came from the ongoing ImmuneRACE study (first 160 participants) plus 1,254 subjects from 6 global collaborators. Sample metadata almost always included a de-identified subject ID, COVID-19 status, age in years and sex. Where HLA class I and class II types were available, the types were taken from metadata supplied by the sample provider, not from assay-based typing.

Collaborating institutions collected whole blood in K2EDTA tubes following their own protocols. For TCRbeta analysis, collaborator samples were shipped as frozen whole blood, as isolated PBMCs, or as DNA extracted from either sample type. Unmatched junction bases come to 4, with V trimmed by 0 bases and J by 4 bases. The CDR3 numbers 15 residues from cysteine through phenylalanine. Only the CDR3 part of the read is kept: 45 bases, read in frame from the first base. CDR1 and CDR2, per the germline V gene, are SGDLS and YYNGEE. TCRbeta CDR3 regions were amplified from genomic DNA by means of the immunoSEQ Assay, a bias-controlled multiplex PCR. As for the original processing: Within the assay, amplification of reference gene primers was used to estimate how many nucleated cells each sample contained. To quantify the absolute abundance of each unique TCRbeta CDR3 rearrangement, sequence reads were collapsed and filtered. Productive Simpson clonality was computed per sample as the square root of Simpson's diversity index over productive rearrangements. The table comes from immuneACCESS by way of TCRdb, which keeps in-frame sequences with V and J called. Part of the clones is missing from these tables; in studies checked, under half for an unresolved V gene and the rest for unknown reasons. V, J and clone size are taken as reported in that table, and D and trimming were inferred from the DNA itself. The sample has tens of thousands of clones on record, about 87% of them singletons. 10% to 15% of the sample is taken by the ten largest.

Of note for this clone: There is no known antigen for this receptor. No qualities accompany the bases; no much larger clone lies one base away.

On the study overall, not on this receptor specifically: The quantity of clinical and demographic metadata differed by source and by participant and was supplied without curation.

Sequenced material: peripheral blood. The source of this sequence is a man older than 75 with acute or convalescent COVID-19. The rearranged segments are TRBV9 and TRBJ2-1, and TRBD2 matches 7 of the central bases. The nucleotides are TGTGCCAGCAGCGTAGTGCCTAGCGGATACAATGAGCAGTTCTTC. Translated, it reads CASSVVPSGYNEQFF. The CDR3 plus the reference TRBV9 and TRBJ2-1 genes for the other parts give the full variable domain: DSGVTQTPKHLITATGQRVTLRCSPRSGDLSVYWYQQSLDQGLQFLIQYYNGEERAKGNILERFSAQQFPDLHSELNLSSLELGDSALYFCASSVVPSGYNEQFFGPGTRLTVL.